This TCR beta chain was retrieved from a study of PD-L1 blockade in urothelial cancer (dated by TCRdb to 2016 to 2017). For the wider study: Therapy was started in the mid-2010s for all patients, and atezolizumab 1,200 mg was administered intravenously every 3 weeks. About nine tenths of the roughly 29 patients were males with bladder-origin urothelial cancer, and about 60% of the 29 reported a prior smoking history. Patients had an ECOG performance status of 0 or 1 and had received between 0 and 3 prior chemotherapy regimens. Blood samples were analyzed at two time points: 3 weeks after treatment start (second dose) and 6 weeks after treatment start. Blood samples yielded a median of around 140,000 T cells and tens of thousands of unique TCRs, with median clonality approximately 0.08. The study, an exploratory multi-omic analysis, examined somatic, immune and clinical correlates of response to PD-L1 blockade with atezolizumab in urothelial cancer. Pretreatment tumor samples and matched peripheral blood, collected serially before and after atezolizumab treatment, underwent TCR sequencing. Durable clinical benefit was defined as progression-free survival longer than 6 months, and TCR features were also tested against progression-free and overall survival. In the same patients, pretreatment tumors underwent whole exome sequencing and RNA sequencing in addition to TCR sequencing. Ten or so patients reached durable clinical benefit, while roughly 22 patients did not. Over 28 patients had pretreatment blood TCR-seq, some 25 had at least one posttreatment blood collection, and some 25 had tumor TCR-seq. Paper-wide results and their limitations: A pretreatment peripheral blood TCR clonality below the median was linked to improved progression-free and overall survival. Patients with durable benefit showed greater expansion of tumor-associated TCR clones in peripheral blood 3 weeks after starting treatment (n ≈ 20, p = 0.022). Because the sample size was small (n of about 30) and many of the analyses were exploratory, the results are meant to be hypothesis-generating.

Synthetic TCR analog templates were spiked into each PCR so that absolute template abundance could be estimated from read counts. TCRbeta CDR3 regions were amplified from genomic DNA with bias-controlled V and J gene primers using the immunoSEQ assay. Rearranged TCRbeta segments were sequenced at approximately 20X coverage. In the source study's methods: Sequencing errors were corrected by clustering, and CDR3s were annotated against IMGT so that V, D and J genes could be assigned. Out-of-frame and stop-codon sequences were excluded, and only productive TCRbeta rearrangements were used in downstream analyses. Clonality was computed as one minus Shannon entropy normalized by the log of the number of unique productive sequences. Fisher's exact test with Benjamini-Hochberg correction, using a cutoff of adjusted p below 0.01, was how clones that differed between time points or between blood and tumor were identified. TCRdb obtained this table from immuneACCESS and retained in-frame rearrangements with V and J assigned. These tables miss some clones; where compared with another copy, unresolved V genes account for less than half of the shortfall, and the remainder is unexplained. That table gives V, J and clone size, and the DNA gave D and trimming. Across this sample there are tens of thousands of clones, with about four fifths seen only once. Clones ranked in the top ten supply approximately 5.1% of the sample.

Read against the paper, the sample's time point label means: pretreatment peripheral blood. A total of roughly 31 patients with locally advanced or metastatic urothelial carcinoma, treated at Memorial Sloan Kettering on a trial protocol, made up the cohort. Peripheral blood mononuclear cells were collected pretreatment and during treatment, with between 1 and 8 total time points obtained per patient. The Qiagen DNeasy Blood extraction kit was used to purify genomic DNA from total PBMCs and tumor samples. PBMCs were collected pretreatment and during treatment, and were isolated and stored as previously described. As to this clone: This clone's antigen is unknown. Base quality data are lacking; no much larger clone is found one base away.

Spanning cysteine to phenylalanine, the CDR3 consists of 13 amino acids. Here the CDR3 DNA is all that survives: 39 bases in frame from base 1. CDR1 and CDR2, per the germline V gene, are SGHAT and FQNNGV. The V and J ends are trimmed by 8 bases and 5 bases, leaving 12 bases between them. This material consisted of PBMCs, taken around atezolizumab (anti-PD-L1) treatment. The chain joins TRBV11-2 to TRBJ1-4; confidence is insufficient to name the D gene. The receptor's source is a man aged 65-85 years with urothelial cancer. The sequenced DNA is TGTGCCAGCGGGTCCGGAGTAAATGAAAAACTGTTTTTT. Translated, it reads CASGSGVNEKLFF.